The 31 T cell receptor beta chains presented below share a single source sample, sequenced in a study of T cell responses to AZD1222 COVID-19 vaccine (dated by TCRdb to about 2021). Library prep was done by the immunoSEQ multiplex PCR assay. TCRdb limited this immuneACCESS table to in-frame rearrangements with V and J called. A share of clones is missing; checked studies link under half to unresolved V genes, and the rest is unexplained. Across this sample there are about 27,000 clones, with approximately 92% seen only once. Jointly, the top ten make up approximately 8.1% of the sample. According to the study, the label for this sample's time point signals: about 28 days (+/-7) after the second vaccine dose. This specimen consisted of peripheral blood, obtained 28 days after the second AZD1222 dose. The receptors here all came from an adult who received the AZD1222 COVID-19 vaccine.

V usage is TRBV20-1 and J usage is TRBJ1-4; D is perhaps TRBD1 (5 bases). The V end lost 3 bases, the J end lost 8 bases, and 16 bases lay between the germline ends. The CDR3 is 14 amino acids. Per germline, CDR1 DFQATT and CDR2 SNEGSKA (reference sequence). The CDR3 region is CSASLGLGGEKLFF. DNA of the CDR3: TGCAGTGCTAGTTTGGGGCTGGGCGGGGAAAAACTGTTTTTT.

In this sample, this clone turned up once. This chain uses TRBV7-9 with TRBJ2-2, with 14 positions matching TRBD2. J lost 5 bases, V lost 5 bases, and 7 bases had no gene match. The germline V gene encodes CDR1 SEHNR and CDR2 FQNEAQ (reference sequence). This CDR3 is built from 17 residues. This CDR3 is CASSPGLAGVLTGELFF. The CDR3 region has the DNA TGTGCCAGCAGCCCGGGACTAGCGGGAGTTTTGACCGGGGAGCTGTTTTTT.

This chain connects TRBV11-3 to TRBJ2-7; 9 positions agree with TRBD2. CDR1 is SGHNT, CDR2 YENEEA, per germline. The CDR3 consists of 15 residues. V lost 3 bases and J lost 2; bases outside the gene matches: 5. This CDR3 reads CASSLLAGFAYEQYF. The CDR3 DNA follows: TGTGCCAGCAGCTTGCTAGCGGGATTCGCCTACGAGCAGTACTTC.

V is TRBV19 and J is TRBJ2-7; D gene uncertain. This CDR3 has 14 amino acids. V lost 4 bases and J lost 0, with 10 bases in between. Germline-derived CDR1 and CDR2 are LNHDA and SQIVND (reference sequence). In nucleotides, the CDR3 is TGTGCCAGTAGTAAAGGGCACAGCTCCTACGAGCAGTACTTC. Encoded protein: CASSKGHSSYEQYF.

This clone was counted between two and nine times. The chain combines TRBV19 with TRBJ1-1; 8 bases map to TRBD1. The CDR3 extends over 16 amino acids. V trimming: 3 bases; J trimming: 0 bases; junction bases outside the gene matches: 6. Per the germline V gene, CDR1 is LNHDA and CDR2 is SQIVND (reference sequence). CDR3 protein: CASSMARGLMNTEAFF. CDR3 bases: TGTGCCAGTAGTATGGCCAGGGGGCTAATGAACACTGAAGCTTTCTTT.

The chain carries TRBV6-5 and TRBJ2-7, with D perhaps matching TRBD1 (7 bases). V shed 2 bases and J shed 2 bases, with 10 bases lying between them. CDR1 and CDR2 from the germline V gene are MNHEY and SVGAGI. This CDR3 has 14 residues. The CDR3 DNA follows: TGTGCCAGCAGTTACGCGGGACAGACCTACGAGCAGTACTTC. This gives the protein CASSYAGQTYEQYF.

The chain recombines TRBV7-2 with TRBJ2-3, with D perhaps being TRBD1 or TRBD2 (6 bases each). Per the germline V gene, CDR1 is SGHTA and CDR2 is FQGNSA. The CDR3 runs 15 residues. The V end was cut by 5 bases, the J end by 3 bases, with 15 bases between. The CDR3 spells CASSPHRAGTDTQYF. The CDR3 bases are TGTGCCAGCAGCCCCCACAGGGCGGGAACAGATACGCAGTATTTT.

V gene TRBV30 combines with J gene TRBJ1-5, with TRBD1 matching over 8 bases. The CDR3 runs to 17 residues. CDR1 and CDR2 (germline): GTSNPN, SVGIG (reference sequence). J gave up 0 bases and V 6 bases, and 13 bases lay outside the gene matches. The CDR3 sequence: CACQPGTGPYSNQPQHF. CDR3 DNA: TGTGCCTGCCAGCCTGGGACAGGCCCGTATAGCAATCAGCCCCAGCATTTT.

The J gene is TRBJ2-3, the V gene TRBV9; no definite D call. Between the trimmed V and J ends, which lost 0 bases and 6 bases, there was a span of 11 bases. The germline V gene has CDR1 SGDLS and CDR2 YYNGEE. This CDR3 spans 14 amino acids. The CDR3 DNA sequence: TGTGCCAGCAGCGTAGGAAACACGGCTGATACGCAGTATTTT. Amino acids: CASSVGNTADTQYF.

The V call is TRBV5-1, the J call TRBJ1-4; D is unresolved. CDR1 and CDR2 (germline): SGHRS, YFSETQ. The CDR3 runs 14 residues. V lost 4 bases to trimming and J lost 0 bases, with 7 bases between them. CDR3 sequence reads: CASSPTSTNEKLFF. Written as DNA, the CDR3 is TGCGCCAGCAGCCCCACGTCAACTAATGAAAAACTGTTTTTT.

The chain has TRBV7-9 and TRBJ1-5; D ambiguous. V lost 3 bases and J lost 3, with 12 bases in between. CDR3 length equals 15 residues. CDR1 SEHNR and CDR2 FQNEAQ come from the germline V gene (reference sequence). In DNA, the CDR3 is TGTGCCAGCAGCTTGGGTCGCAGCCTCAATCAGCCCCAGCATTTT. It codes for CASSLGRSLNQPQHF.

This chain uses TRBV7-9 with TRBJ2-7, with 11 nucleotides matching TRBD2. In germline, CDR1 is SEHNR, CDR2 FQNEAQ (reference sequence). This CDR3 is built from 16 residues. After removal of 3 bases from V and 6 bases from J, the junction contained 10 bases not matched to a gene. The CDR3 protein is CASSFISGRAGLEQYF. The DNA of the CDR3 is TGTGCCAGCAGCTTCATTAGCGGGAGGGCGGGCCTCGAGCAGTACTTC.

As concerns this clone: Other DNA sequences of this sample code for an identical CDR3. The chain is built from TRBV21-1 and TRBJ1-2; no DNA check was done on the table's D call, TRBD1. TRBV21-1 is tagged as a pseudogene. This CDR3 comprises 17 residues. The DNA for the CDR3 is TGTGCCAGCAGCAAAGAGGAAGGACAGACCCCTGGCTATGGCTACACCTTC. Protein sequence: CASSKEEGQTPGYGYTF.

With respect to this clone: At one of its ends the junction is not consistent with the germline gene, which may arise from a read error. DNA of the CDR3: TGTGCCAGCAGCGATAGTACCGGGACAGTCTTC. Translated: CASSDSTGTVF. The chain is built from TRBV7-9 and TRBJ1-2; 7 positions agree with TRBD1. CDR1 and CDR2 (germline): SEHNR, FQNEAQ (reference sequence). The CDR3 contains 11 residues.

The chain has TRBV10-3 and TRBJ2-7, with TRBD1 identical over 9 bases. The ends lost 5 bases at V and 2 bases at J; junction bases unmatched: 4. In germline, CDR1 is ENHRY, CDR2 SYGVKD. The CDR3 totals 14 residues. The CDR3 coding sequence is TGTGCCATCAGTACGGGACAGGGTCCCTACGAGCAGTACTTC. Translated: CAISTGQGPYEQYF.

This chain connects TRBV28 to TRBJ2-7, with 10 bases fitting TRBD1. The trim removed 8 bases at V and 1 base at J, leaving 11 bases unmatched. Germline assignment: CDR1 MDHEN and CDR2 SYDVKM. The CDR3 runs 16 residues. In nucleotides, the CDR3 is TGTGCCAGCCTTCGGGTGGGACAGGGGTCATCCTACGAGCAGTACTTC. This gives the protein CASLRVGQGSSYEQYF.

This chain links TRBV7-9 with TRBJ2-7, with 7 bases matching TRBD1. The ends lost 5 bases at V and 2 bases at J; junction bases unmatched: 6. This CDR3 has 14 residues. Germline-derived CDR1 and CDR2 are SEHNR and FQNEAQ (reference sequence). DNA of the CDR3: TGTGCCAGCAGCCCTCGACAGGGTCCCTACGAGCAGTACTTC. Translation: CASSPRQGPYEQYF.

This clone was seen just once. The chain combines TRBV30 with TRBJ2-4, with D uncertain. The CDR3 has 15 residues. Germline V gene data show CDR1 as GTSNPN and CDR2 as SVGIG (reference sequence). Trimming took 4 bases from V and 0 from J, leaving 13 bases between them. The CDR3 spells CAWKIGRLAKNIQYF. The CDR3 DNA follows: TGTGCCTGGAAAATAGGCAGGCTAGCCAAAAACATTCAGTACTTC.

V is TRBV5-1 and J is TRBJ2-2; tentative D call: TRBD2 (5 bases). The CDR3 runs to 16 residues. Trimming left V 0 bases short and J 5 bases short, with 14 bases between. Germline V gene sequence: CDR1 SGHRS, CDR2 YFSETQ. The CDR3 loop reads CASSLGSGGETGELFF. The CDR3 nucleotides are TGCGCCAGCAGCTTGGGGAGCGGTGGAGAGACCGGGGAGCTGTTTTTT.

CDR3 in amino acids: CASSKQGTGELFF. CDR3 DNA: TGTGCCAGCAGTAAGCAAGGCACCGGGGAGCTGTTTTTT. The rearrangement joins TRBV6-5 to TRBJ2-2; the D is unclear. The CDR3 spans 13 residues. Germline assignment: CDR1 MNHEY and CDR2 SVGAGI. The V end was cut by 5 bases, the J end by 4 bases, with 8 bases between.

The chain combines TRBV18 with TRBJ1-1; TRBD1 matches 7 bases. The CDR3 spans 15 residues. V was pared by 4 bases and J by 1 base, with 6 bases of the junction left unmatched. CDR1 and CDR2 from the germline V gene are KGHSH and LQKENI. The CDR3 DNA follows: TGTGCCAGCTCACGGGGGGACAGCCCGAACACTGAAGCTTTCTTT. Translation gives CASSRGDSPNTEAFF.

The chain combines TRBV28 with TRBJ2-3, with 7 nucleotides matching TRBD1. Germline CDR1 reads MDHEN; CDR2 reads SYDVKM. The CDR3 length is 14 residues. V shed 6 bases and J 5 bases; nucleotides not matched to a gene: 8. The CDR3 reads CASSLTGAGDTQYF. Here the CDR3 DNA reads TGTGCCAGCAGCCTAACAGGGGCCGGAGATACGCAGTATTTT.

This chain uses TRBV27 with TRBJ1-5, with D perhaps TRBD1 (5 bases). CDR1 and CDR2 (germline): MNHEY, SMNVEV (reference sequence). Trimming took off 3 bases at V and 5 bases at J, with 8 bases between the two ends. CDR3 length: 13 amino acids. The CDR3 region has the DNA TGTGCCAGCAGTTTGGCAGGGTATCAGCCCCAGCATTTT. The encoded protein is CASSLAGYQPQHF.

This sequence joins TRBV4-3 and TRBJ1-6; D perhaps matches TRBD1 (6 bases). Looked up from germline, CDR1 is LGHNA and CDR2 is YSLEER. Trimming removed 0 bases from V and 10 bases from J, with 13 bases in between. This CDR3 is 15 amino acids long. The CDR3 nucleotides are TGCGCCAGCAGCCAAGAAGGGCAGGGGAGCTCACCCCTCCACTTT. It specifies CASSQEGQGSSPLHF.

This rearrangement joins TRBV7-8 to TRBJ1-5, with D perhaps TRBD1 (5 bases). Deletions cut 5 bases from V and 0 bases from J, with 11 bases between. The CDR3 has 15 residues. Germline CDR1 and CDR2: SGHVS and FQNEAQ. CDR3: CASSQKQVSNQPQHF. In DNA, the CDR3 is TGTGCCAGCAGCCAAAAACAGGTTAGCAATCAGCCCCAGCATTTT.

The chain has TRBV28 and TRBJ2-3, with 12 nucleotides matching TRBD2. Trimming removed 5 bases from V and 2 bases from J; junction bases left unmatched: 5. CDR1 MDHEN and CDR2 SYDVKM come from the germline V gene. The length of the CDR3 is 16 residues. CDR3 sequence reads: CASSPGLAGPTDTQYF. The CDR3 DNA reads TGTGCCAGCAGTCCCGGACTAGCGGGGCCCACAGATACGCAGTATTTT.

J is TRBJ1-2 and V is TRBV7-9; 8 bases map to TRBD1. The V gene's germline CDR1 is SEHNR and CDR2 FQNEAQ (reference sequence). This CDR3 contains 15 residues. V was pared by 1 base and J by 1 base, with 2 bases of the junction left unmatched. The CDR3, as DNA: TGTGCCAGCAGCTTAGATGGACAGGGTAACTATGGCTACACCTTC. Amino acid sequence: CASSLDGQGNYGYTF.

V is TRBV19 and J is TRBJ2-2; D may match TRBD1 or TRBD2 (6 bases each). CDR3 size: 15 residues. The germline V gene encodes CDR1 LNHDA and CDR2 SQIVND (reference sequence). Trimming left V 7 bases short and J 2 bases short, with 14 bases between. The CDR3 DNA follows: TGTGCCAGTACCGCAAGGGGGACTAACACCGGGGAGCTGTTTTTT. This sequence encodes CASTARGTNTGELFF.

The chain carries TRBV6-5 and TRBJ1-2; perhaps TRBD1 as D (6 bases). CDR1 is MNHEY, CDR2 SVGAGI, per germline. The V end lost 4 bases, the J end lost 6 bases, and 12 bases lay between the germline ends. The CDR3 loop spans 13 amino acids. In nucleotides, the CDR3 is TGTGCCAGCAGTTCAACAGGGAACAATGGCTACACCTTC. It codes for CASSSTGNNGYTF.

The rearrangement uses TRBV5-1 and TRBJ1-1, with D unresolved. Trimming removed 0 bases at V and 6 bases at J, with 9 bases between. The CDR3 is 13 residues long. CDR1 SGHRS and CDR2 YFSETQ come from the germline V gene. The CDR3 reads CASSLDDRAEAFF. The CDR3 nucleotides read TGCGCCAGCAGCTTGGATGATCGGGCTGAAGCTTTCTTT. Based on the CDR3 plus reference TRBV5-1 and TRBJ1-1, the full variable domain is KAGVTQTPRYLIKTRGQQVTLSCSPISGHRSVSWYQQTPGQGLQFLFEYFSETQRNKGNFPGRFSGRQFSNSRSEMNVSTLELGDSALYLCASSLDDRAEAFFGQGTRLTVV.

The chain employs TRBV15 and TRBJ2-1; 14 nucleotides agree with TRBD2. Germline trimming cut 6 bases from V and 8 bases from J; bases unmatched to any gene: 6. Germline CDR1 LNHNV, CDR2 YYDKDF (reference sequence). This CDR3 is 15 amino acids long. CDR3: CATRSGLAGGHEQFF. The CDR3 DNA reads TGTGCCACCAGATCTGGACTAGCGGGAGGCCATGAGCAGTTCTTC. The full variable domain, with the rest looked up from reference TRBV15 and TRBJ2-1, is DAMVIQNPRYQVTQFGKPVTLSCSQTLNHNVMYWYQQKSSQAPKLLFHYYDKDFNNEADTPDNFQSRRPNTSFCFLDIRSPGLGDTAMYLCATRSGLAGGHEQFFGPGTRLTVL.